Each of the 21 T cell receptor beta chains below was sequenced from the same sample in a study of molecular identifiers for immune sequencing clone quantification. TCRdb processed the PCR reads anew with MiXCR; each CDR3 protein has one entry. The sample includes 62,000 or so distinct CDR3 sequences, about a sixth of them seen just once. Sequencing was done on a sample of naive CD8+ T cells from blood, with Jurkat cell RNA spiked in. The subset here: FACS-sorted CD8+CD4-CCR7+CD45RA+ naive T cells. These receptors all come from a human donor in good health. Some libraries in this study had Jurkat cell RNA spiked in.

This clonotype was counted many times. The CDR3 reads CSARDPANTEAFF. For the CDR3, the DNA is TGCAGTGCTAGAGATCCCGCGAACACTGAAGCTTTCTTT. This chain connects TRBV20-1 to TRBJ1-1; the D is unclear. Between the trimmed V and J ends, which lost 0 bases and 1 base, there was a span of 6 bases. The CDR3 runs 13 residues. In germline, CDR1 is DFQATT, CDR2 SNEGSKA (reference sequence).

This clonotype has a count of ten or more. The CDR3 loop reads CASAGGLNQPQHF. CDR3 sequence (DNA): TGTGCTAGTGCTGGGGGACTTAATCAGCCCCAGCATTTT. The chain couples TRBV12-5 to TRBJ1-5; possibly TRBD1 for D (5 bases). Germline V CDR1 and CDR2: LGHNT, FRNRAP. This CDR3 is 13 amino acids long. Between the trimmed V and J ends, which lost 7 bases and 4 bases, there was a span of 11 bases.

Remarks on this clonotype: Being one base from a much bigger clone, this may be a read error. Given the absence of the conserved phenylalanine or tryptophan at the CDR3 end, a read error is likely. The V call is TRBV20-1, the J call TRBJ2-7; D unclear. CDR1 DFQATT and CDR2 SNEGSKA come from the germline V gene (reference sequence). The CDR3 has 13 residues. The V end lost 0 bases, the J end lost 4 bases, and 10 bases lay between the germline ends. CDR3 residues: CSARDVSHYEQYL. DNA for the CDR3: TGCAGTGCTAGAGATGTTTCTCATTACGAGCAGTACCTC.

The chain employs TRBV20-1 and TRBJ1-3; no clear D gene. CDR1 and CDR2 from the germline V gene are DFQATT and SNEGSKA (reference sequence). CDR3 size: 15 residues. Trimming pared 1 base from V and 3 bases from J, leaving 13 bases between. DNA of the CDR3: TGCAGTGCTAGAGTTCTCGGAGACAATGGAAACACCATATATTTT. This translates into CSARVLGDNGNTIYF.

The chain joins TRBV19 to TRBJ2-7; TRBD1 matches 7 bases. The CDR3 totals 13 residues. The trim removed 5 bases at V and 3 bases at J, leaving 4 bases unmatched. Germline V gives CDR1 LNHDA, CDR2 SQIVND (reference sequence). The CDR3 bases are TGTGCCAGTAGTTGGACAGGAGACTACGAGCAGTACTTC. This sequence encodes CASSWTGDYEQYF.

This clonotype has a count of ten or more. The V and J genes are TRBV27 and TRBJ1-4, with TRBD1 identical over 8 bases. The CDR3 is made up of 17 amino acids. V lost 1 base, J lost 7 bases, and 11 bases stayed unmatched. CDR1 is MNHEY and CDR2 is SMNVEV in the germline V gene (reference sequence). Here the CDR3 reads CASSLLQTDRASEKLFF. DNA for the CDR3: TGTGCCAGCAGTTTATTGCAAACGGACAGGGCAAGTGAAAAACTGTTTTTT.

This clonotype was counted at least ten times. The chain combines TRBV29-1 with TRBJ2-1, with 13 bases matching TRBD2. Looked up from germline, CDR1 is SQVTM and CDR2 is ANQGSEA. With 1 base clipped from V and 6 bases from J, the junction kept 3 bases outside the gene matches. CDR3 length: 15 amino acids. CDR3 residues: CSVEGTSGSFNEQFF. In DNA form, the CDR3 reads TGCAGCGTTGAAGGGACTAGCGGGAGCTTCAATGAGCAGTTCTTC.

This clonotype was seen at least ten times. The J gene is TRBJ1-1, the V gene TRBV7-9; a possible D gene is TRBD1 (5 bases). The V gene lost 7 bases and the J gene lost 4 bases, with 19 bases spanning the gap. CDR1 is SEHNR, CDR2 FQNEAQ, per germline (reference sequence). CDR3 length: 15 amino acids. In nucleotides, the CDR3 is TGTGCCAGCACCCAGACAGCCCGCTCTGGCACTGAAGCTTTCTTT. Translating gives CASTQTARSGTEAFF.

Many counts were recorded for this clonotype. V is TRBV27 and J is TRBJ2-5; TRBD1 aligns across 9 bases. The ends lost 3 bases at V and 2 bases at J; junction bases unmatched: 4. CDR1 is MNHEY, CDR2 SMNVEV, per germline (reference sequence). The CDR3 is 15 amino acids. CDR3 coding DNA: TGTGCCAGCAGTTTTGGGACAGGGAATCAAGAGACCCAGTACTTC. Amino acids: CASSFGTGNQETQYF.

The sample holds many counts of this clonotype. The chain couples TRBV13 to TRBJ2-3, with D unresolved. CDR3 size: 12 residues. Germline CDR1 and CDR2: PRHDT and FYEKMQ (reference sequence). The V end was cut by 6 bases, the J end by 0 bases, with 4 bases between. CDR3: CASRQSTDTQYF. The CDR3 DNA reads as TGTGCCAGCAGACAGAGCACAGATACGCAGTATTTT.

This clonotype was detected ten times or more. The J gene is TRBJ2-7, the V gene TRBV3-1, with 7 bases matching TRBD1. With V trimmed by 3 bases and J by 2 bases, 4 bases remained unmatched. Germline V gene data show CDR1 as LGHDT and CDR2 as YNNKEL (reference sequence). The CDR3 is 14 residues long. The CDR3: CASSHGTDTYEQYF. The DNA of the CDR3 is TGTGCCAGCAGCCACGGGACAGACACCTACGAGCAGTACTTC.

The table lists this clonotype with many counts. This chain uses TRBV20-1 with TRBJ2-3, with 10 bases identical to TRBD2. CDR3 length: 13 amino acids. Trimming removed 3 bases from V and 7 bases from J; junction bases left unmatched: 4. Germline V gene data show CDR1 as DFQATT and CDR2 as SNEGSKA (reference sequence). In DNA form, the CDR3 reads TGCAGTGCTAGGACTAGCGGGTTCAATACGCAGTATTTT. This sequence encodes CSARTSGFNTQYF.

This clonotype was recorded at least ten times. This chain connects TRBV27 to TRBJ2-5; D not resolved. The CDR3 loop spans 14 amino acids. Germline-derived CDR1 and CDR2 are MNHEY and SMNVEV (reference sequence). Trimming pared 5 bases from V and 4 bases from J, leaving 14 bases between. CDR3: CASSPNFSLETQYF. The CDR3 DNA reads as TGTGCCAGCAGTCCTAACTTTAGTTTAGAGACCCAGTACTTC.

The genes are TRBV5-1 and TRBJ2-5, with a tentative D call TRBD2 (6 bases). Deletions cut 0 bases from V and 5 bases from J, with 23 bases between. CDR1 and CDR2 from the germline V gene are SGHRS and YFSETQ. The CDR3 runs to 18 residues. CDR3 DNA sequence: TGCGCCAGCAGCTTGGGACTGATCGAGGTGCTAGCGTGGGAGACCCAGTACTTC. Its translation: CASSLGLIEVLAWETQYF.

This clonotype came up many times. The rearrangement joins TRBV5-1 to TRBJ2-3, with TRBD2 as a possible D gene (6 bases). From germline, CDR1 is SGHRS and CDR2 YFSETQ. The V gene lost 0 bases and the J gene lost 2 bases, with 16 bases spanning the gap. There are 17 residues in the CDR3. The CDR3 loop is CASSLVVLQGLTDTQYF. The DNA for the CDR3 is TGCGCCAGCAGCTTGGTCGTCCTCCAGGGACTCACAGATACGCAGTATTTT. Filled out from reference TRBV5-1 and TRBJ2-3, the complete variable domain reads KAGVTQTPRYLIKTRGQQVTLSCSPISGHRSVSWYQQTPGQGLQFLFEYFSETQRNKGNFPGRFSGRQFSNSRSEMNVSTLELGDSALYLCASSLVVLQGLTDTQYFGPGTRLTVL.

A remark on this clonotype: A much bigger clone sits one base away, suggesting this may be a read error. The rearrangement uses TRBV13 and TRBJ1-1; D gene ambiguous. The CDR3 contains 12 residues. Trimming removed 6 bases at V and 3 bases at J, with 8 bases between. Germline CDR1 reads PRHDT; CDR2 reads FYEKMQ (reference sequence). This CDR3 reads CASRGGYTEAFF. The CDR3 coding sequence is TGTGCCAGCAGGGGCGGGTACACTGAAGCTTTCTTT.

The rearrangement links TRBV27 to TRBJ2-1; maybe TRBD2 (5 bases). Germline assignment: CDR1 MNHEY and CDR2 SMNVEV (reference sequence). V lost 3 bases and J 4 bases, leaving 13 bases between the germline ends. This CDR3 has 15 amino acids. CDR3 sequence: CASSFAAAGYNEQFF. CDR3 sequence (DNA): TGTGCCAGCAGTTTTGCAGCGGCCGGATACAATGAGCAGTTCTTC.

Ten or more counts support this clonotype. The CDR3 reads CASSLQGRNQPQHF. The CDR3 DNA follows: TGTGCCAGCAGTCTACAGGGGAGGAATCAGCCCCAGCATTTT. V and J are TRBV27 and TRBJ1-5; TRBD1 matches 7 bases. Per germline, CDR1 MNHEY and CDR2 SMNVEV (reference sequence). The CDR3 has 14 amino acids. V shed 5 bases and J 4 bases; nucleotides not matched to a gene: 5.

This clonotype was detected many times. CDR3 loop: CSARDHGQLNQPQHF. The CDR3 nucleotides read TGCAGTGCTAGAGACCACGGACAGCTCAATCAGCCCCAGCATTTT. The chain recombines TRBV20-1 with TRBJ1-5; tentatively, D is TRBD1 (6 bases). Trimming stripped 0 bases from V and 3 bases from J, with 12 bases between. The germline V gene encodes CDR1 DFQATT and CDR2 SNEGSKA (reference sequence). The CDR3 is 15 amino acids.

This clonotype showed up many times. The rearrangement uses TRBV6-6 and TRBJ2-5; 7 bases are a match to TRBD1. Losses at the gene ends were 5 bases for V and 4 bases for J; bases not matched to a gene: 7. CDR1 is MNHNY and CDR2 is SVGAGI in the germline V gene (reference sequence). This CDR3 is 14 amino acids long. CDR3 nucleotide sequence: TGTGCCAGCAGTAAAACCCAGGGGGTAGAGACCCAGTACTTC. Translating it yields CASSKTQGVETQYF.

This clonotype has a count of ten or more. The CDR3 is CASSPEVLAGEGGHEQYF. In nucleotides, the CDR3 is TGTGCCAGCTCACCAGAGGTGCTAGCGGGAGAAGGGGGCCACGAGCAGTACTTC. The genes are TRBV18 and TRBJ2-7; TRBD2 aligns across 10 bases. Trimming removed 2 bases from V and 5 bases from J; junction bases left unmatched: 15. The CDR3 has 18 residues. Germline CDR1 reads KGHSH; CDR2 reads LQKENI.